One and the same sample provided the 20 T cell receptor beta chains below, sequenced in a study of CD8+CD57+ T cells in acquired aplastic anemia (dated by TCRdb to the late 2010s). The listed sequencing device is Illumina HiSeq 2000. Genomic DNA served as template for TCR beta VDJ combination and CDR3 sequence profiling. The public reads were run again by TCRdb, first through fastp at Q25 and then through MiXCR, and only productive beta chains were kept. Rows are combined by CDR3 protein, so each entry shows the most common genes and DNA. This sample has over 200,000 distinct CDR3 sequences in its table, and under 65% of those were observed once. About 29% of the sample comes from the top ten. Material: sorted CD4+, CD8+, or CD8+CD57+ T cells (not recorded which) from PBMCs. These receptors were taken from a human donor in good health.

The rearrangement links TRBV25-1 to TRBJ2-1, with TRBD2 identical over 14 bases. Germline V CDR1 and CDR2: MGHDK, SYGVNS. The CDR3 runs 17 residues. V lost 3 bases, J lost 5 bases, and 6 bases stayed unmatched. The chain's CDR3 is CASSDLWGLAGDNEQFF. In nucleotides, the CDR3 is TGTGCCAGCAGTGATCTTTGGGGACTAGCGGGAGACAATGAGCAGTTCTTC.

This rearrangement joins TRBV7-9 to TRBJ2-1, with D possibly matching TRBD1 (6 bases). Germline CDR1 is SEHNR and CDR2 is FQNEAQ (reference sequence). The CDR3 consists of 14 residues. Trimming pared 5 bases from V and 8 bases from J, leaving 16 bases between. CDR3 loop: CASSAGTPVDEQFF. The DNA for the CDR3 is TGTGCCAGCAGCGCCGGGACACCGGTCGATGAGCAGTTCTTC.

This chain links TRBV5-5 with TRBJ2-5; the match to TRBD2 covers 7 bases. The CDR3 is made up of 14 amino acids. From germline, CDR1 is SGHKS and CDR2 YYEKEE (reference sequence). With 1 base clipped from V and 5 bases from J, the junction kept 5 bases outside the gene matches. DNA for the CDR3: TGTGCCAGCAGCTTGCTAGCGGCGTCGGAGACCCAGTACTTC. Translated: CASSLLAASETQYF.

DNA of the CDR3: TGTGCCAGCAGCTTAGTGGCGGGCGGGAGCTCCTACAATGAGCAGTATTTT. Encoded protein: CASSLVAGGSSYNEQYF. The chain has TRBV7-3 and TRBJ2-3, with TRBD2 matching 7 bases. Germline V gene lookup returns CDR1 SGHTA and CDR2 FQGTGA. J was trimmed by 11 bases and V by 2 bases; bases with no gene match: 19. The CDR3 is made up of 17 amino acids.

The chain employs TRBV11-2 and TRBJ2-5; TRBD2 might be the D (6 bases). V was clipped by 6 bases and J by 4 bases, with 9 bases between them. The V gene's germline CDR1 is SGHAT and CDR2 FQNNGV. This CDR3 is 12 amino acids long. CDR3 bases: TGTGCCAGCAGTTCCGGGGGAGAGACCCAGTACTTC. This codes for CASSSGGETQYF.

V usage is TRBV10-3 and J usage is TRBJ1-3, with D tentatively TRBD1 (6 bases). Germline assignment: CDR1 ENHRY and CDR2 SYGVKD. This CDR3 has 13 residues. V was clipped by 11 bases and J by 0 bases, with 11 bases between them. CDR3 region: CASTGFSGNTIYF. The DNA of the CDR3 is TGTGCCTCAACAGGGTTCTCTGGAAACACCATATATTTT.

This clonotype was counted many times. This chain joins TRBV7-9 and TRBJ2-7, with 9 bases identical to TRBD1. The CDR3 contains 16 residues. V shed 1 base, J shed 3 bases, and the junction held 7 bases outside the gene matches. Germline V gene sequence: CDR1 SEHNR, CDR2 FQNEAQ (reference sequence). The CDR3 DNA sequence: TGTGCCAGCAGCTTAGTTCCCGGGACAGGGAACTACGAGCAGTACTTC. This encodes CASSLVPGTGNYEQYF.

This clonotype was counted at least ten times. The CDR3, as DNA: TGTGCCAGCAGACCTGGTGGGGGGTTAGGCTACACCTTC. This translates into CASRPGGGLGYTF. The genes are TRBV5-6 and TRBJ1-2; D may be TRBD1 (5 bases). CDR1 is SGHDT and CDR2 is YYEEEE in the germline V gene. This CDR3 region has 13 residues. Trimming removed 5 bases from V and 8 bases from J, with 16 bases in between.

The table lists this clonotype with many counts. The chain uses TRBV6-6 and TRBJ2-4; TRBD1 agrees at 9 bases. Trimming cost V 10 bases and J 8 bases; bases outside gene matches: 12. Germline V gives CDR1 MNHNY, CDR2 SVGAGI (reference sequence). The CDR3 covers 14 residues. The CDR3 region is CAIDNTGGADIQYF. The CDR3, as DNA: TGTGCCATCGATAATACAGGGGGCGCCGACATTCAGTACTTC.

This clonotype was counted ten times or more. The chain has TRBV2 and TRBJ1-2; tentatively, D is TRBD1 (5 bases). V lost 2 bases and J 3 bases, leaving 16 bases between the germline ends. Germline V gives CDR1 SNHLY, CDR2 FYNNEI. This CDR3 contains 16 residues. The CDR3 spells CASSESLGGLDYGYTF. The CDR3, as DNA: TGTGCCAGCAGTGAATCTTTGGGGGGGTTAGACTATGGCTACACCTTC.

J is TRBJ2-1 and V is TRBV19; D is tentatively TRBD1 or TRBD2 (6 bases each). V shed 3 bases and J shed 10 bases, with 19 bases lying between them. The CDR3 runs to 15 residues. Germline assignment: CDR1 LNHDA and CDR2 SQIVND (reference sequence). Here the CDR3 DNA reads TGTGCCAGTAGTATGCGGGGTGAACAGGGACAAGAGCAGTTCTTC. As protein: CASSMRGEQGQEQFF. Filled out from reference TRBV19 and TRBJ2-1, the complete variable domain reads DGGITQSPKYLFRKEGQNVTLSCEQNLNHDAMYWYRQDPGQGLRLIYYSQIVNDFQKGDIAEGYSVSREKKESFPLTVTSAQKNPTAFYLCASSMRGEQGQEQFFGPGTRLTVL.

To note about this clonotype: This may arise from a read error, as a much more abundant clone is one base away. V gene TRBV11-2 combines with J gene TRBJ2-7, with 7 bases aligning to TRBD2. Germline CDR1 is SGHAT and CDR2 is FQNNGV. There are 15 residues in the CDR3. Unmatched junction bases numbered 8, after V lost 5 bases and J lost 1 base. The CDR3: CASSLQRDPSYEQYF. For the CDR3, the DNA is TGTGCCAGCAGCCTACAGCGGGATCCTTCCTACGAGCAGTACTTC.

Turning to this clonotype: Compared with germline, one end of the junction differs, possibly owing to a read error. The gene calls are TRBV10-2 and TRBJ1-2; D uncertain. The CDR3 consists of 17 residues. From germline, CDR1 is WSHSY and CDR2 SAAADI. DNA for the CDR3: TGTGCCAGCAGCCGTACCACCGGGCCCCATCGGAACTATGGCTACACCTTC. Amino acids: CASSRTTGPHRNYGYTF.

This chain joins TRBV7-9 and TRBJ2-5; D remains unclear. Trimming cost V 1 base and J 5 bases, with 17 bases left between them. CDR1 and CDR2 from the germline V gene are SEHNR and FQNEAQ (reference sequence). There are 16 residues in the CDR3. CDR3 bases: TGTGCCAGCAGCTTAGTAGGAACAGAACCCGGGGAGACCCAGTACTTC. It yields the protein CASSLVGTEPGETQYF.

The V gene is TRBV12-3 or TRBV12-4, the J gene TRBJ1-1, with D possibly matching TRBD1 (5 bases). V lost 5 bases to trimming and J lost 4 bases, with 14 bases between them. There are 14 residues in the CDR3. The CDR3 bases are TGTGCCAGCAGTACCAGGGTTACTGGCACTGAAGCTTTCTTT. This translates into CASSTRVTGTEAFF.

The chain carries TRBV9 and TRBJ1-1; 11 bases fit TRBD1. This CDR3 region has 15 residues. Germline trimming cut 4 bases from V and 1 base from J; bases unmatched to any gene: 3. Germline-derived CDR1 and CDR2 are SGDLS and YYNGEE. Here the CDR3 DNA reads TGTGCCAGCAGCCTGGGGACAGGGGGGAACACTGAAGCTTTCTTT. Protein sequence: CASSLGTGGNTEAFF.

This clonotype occurred many times. The V call is TRBV11-3, the J call TRBJ2-1; TRBD2 aligns across 7 bases. The ends lost 1 base at V and 2 bases at J; junction bases unmatched: 5. CDR1 SGHNT and CDR2 YENEEA come from the germline V gene. The CDR3 length is 16 residues. The CDR3 sequence: CASSLVGRPPYNEQFF. The CDR3 nucleotides are TGTGCCAGCAGCTTAGTCGGGAGGCCACCCTACAATGAGCAGTTCTTC.

The chain has TRBV15 and TRBJ1-2; no clear D gene. V was pared by 0 bases and J by 4 bases, with 15 bases between. This CDR3 is built from 16 residues. Germline-derived CDR1 and CDR2 are LNHNV and YYDKDF (reference sequence). The DNA of the CDR3 is TGTGCCACCAGCAGAGATGGAGGAGACGGGATCTATGGCTACACCTTC. Amino acid sequence: CATSRDGGDGIYGYTF.

This clonotype was observed a few times. This sequence joins TRBV28 and TRBJ2-1; no firm D call. The CDR3 covers 17 residues. Trimming stripped 4 bases from V and 1 base from J, with 17 bases between. Looked up from germline, CDR1 is MDHEN and CDR2 is SYDVKM. The CDR3 region has the DNA TGTGCCAGCAGTTCCCGTTATGTCCTTGGGTCCTACAATGAGCAGTTCTTC. As protein: CASSSRYVLGSYNEQFF.

This chain connects TRBV7-9 to TRBJ2-7; either TRBD1 or TRBD2 may fit D (5 bases each). This CDR3 comprises 16 residues. V was shortened by 2 bases and J by 7 bases, with 21 bases between the two germline ends. Germline values: CDR1 SEHNR, CDR2 FQNEAQ (reference sequence). The CDR3 protein is CASSLPKGPGLYEQYF. Written as DNA, the CDR3 is TGTGCCAGCAGCTTACCTAAGGGACCGGGCCTTTATGAGCAGTACTTC. Combining the CDR3 with reference TRBV7-9 and TRBJ2-7 gives the whole variable domain DTGVSQNPRHKITKRGQNVTFRCDPISEHNRLYWYRQTLGQGPEFLTYFQNEAQLEKSRLLSDRFSAERPKGSFSTLEIQRTEQGDSAMYLCASSLPKGPGLYEQYFGPGTRLTVT.